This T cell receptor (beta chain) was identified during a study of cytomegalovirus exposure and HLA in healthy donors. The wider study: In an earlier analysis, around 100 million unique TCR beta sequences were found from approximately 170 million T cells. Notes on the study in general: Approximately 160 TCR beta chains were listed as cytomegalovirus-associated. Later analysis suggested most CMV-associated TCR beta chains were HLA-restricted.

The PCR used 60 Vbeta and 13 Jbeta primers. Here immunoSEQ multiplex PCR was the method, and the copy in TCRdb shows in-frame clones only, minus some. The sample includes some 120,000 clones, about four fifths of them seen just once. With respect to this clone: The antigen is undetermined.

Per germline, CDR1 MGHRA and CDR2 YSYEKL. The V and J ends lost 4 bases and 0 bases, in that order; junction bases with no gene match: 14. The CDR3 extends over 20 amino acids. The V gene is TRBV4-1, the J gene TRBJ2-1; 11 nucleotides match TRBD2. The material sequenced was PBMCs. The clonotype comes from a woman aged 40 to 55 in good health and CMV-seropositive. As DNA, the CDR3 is TGCGCCAGCAGCCCCCTGACTGTTACTAGCGGGAGATTCTCCTACAATGAGCAGTTCTTC. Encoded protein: CASSPLTVTSGRFSYNEQFF.